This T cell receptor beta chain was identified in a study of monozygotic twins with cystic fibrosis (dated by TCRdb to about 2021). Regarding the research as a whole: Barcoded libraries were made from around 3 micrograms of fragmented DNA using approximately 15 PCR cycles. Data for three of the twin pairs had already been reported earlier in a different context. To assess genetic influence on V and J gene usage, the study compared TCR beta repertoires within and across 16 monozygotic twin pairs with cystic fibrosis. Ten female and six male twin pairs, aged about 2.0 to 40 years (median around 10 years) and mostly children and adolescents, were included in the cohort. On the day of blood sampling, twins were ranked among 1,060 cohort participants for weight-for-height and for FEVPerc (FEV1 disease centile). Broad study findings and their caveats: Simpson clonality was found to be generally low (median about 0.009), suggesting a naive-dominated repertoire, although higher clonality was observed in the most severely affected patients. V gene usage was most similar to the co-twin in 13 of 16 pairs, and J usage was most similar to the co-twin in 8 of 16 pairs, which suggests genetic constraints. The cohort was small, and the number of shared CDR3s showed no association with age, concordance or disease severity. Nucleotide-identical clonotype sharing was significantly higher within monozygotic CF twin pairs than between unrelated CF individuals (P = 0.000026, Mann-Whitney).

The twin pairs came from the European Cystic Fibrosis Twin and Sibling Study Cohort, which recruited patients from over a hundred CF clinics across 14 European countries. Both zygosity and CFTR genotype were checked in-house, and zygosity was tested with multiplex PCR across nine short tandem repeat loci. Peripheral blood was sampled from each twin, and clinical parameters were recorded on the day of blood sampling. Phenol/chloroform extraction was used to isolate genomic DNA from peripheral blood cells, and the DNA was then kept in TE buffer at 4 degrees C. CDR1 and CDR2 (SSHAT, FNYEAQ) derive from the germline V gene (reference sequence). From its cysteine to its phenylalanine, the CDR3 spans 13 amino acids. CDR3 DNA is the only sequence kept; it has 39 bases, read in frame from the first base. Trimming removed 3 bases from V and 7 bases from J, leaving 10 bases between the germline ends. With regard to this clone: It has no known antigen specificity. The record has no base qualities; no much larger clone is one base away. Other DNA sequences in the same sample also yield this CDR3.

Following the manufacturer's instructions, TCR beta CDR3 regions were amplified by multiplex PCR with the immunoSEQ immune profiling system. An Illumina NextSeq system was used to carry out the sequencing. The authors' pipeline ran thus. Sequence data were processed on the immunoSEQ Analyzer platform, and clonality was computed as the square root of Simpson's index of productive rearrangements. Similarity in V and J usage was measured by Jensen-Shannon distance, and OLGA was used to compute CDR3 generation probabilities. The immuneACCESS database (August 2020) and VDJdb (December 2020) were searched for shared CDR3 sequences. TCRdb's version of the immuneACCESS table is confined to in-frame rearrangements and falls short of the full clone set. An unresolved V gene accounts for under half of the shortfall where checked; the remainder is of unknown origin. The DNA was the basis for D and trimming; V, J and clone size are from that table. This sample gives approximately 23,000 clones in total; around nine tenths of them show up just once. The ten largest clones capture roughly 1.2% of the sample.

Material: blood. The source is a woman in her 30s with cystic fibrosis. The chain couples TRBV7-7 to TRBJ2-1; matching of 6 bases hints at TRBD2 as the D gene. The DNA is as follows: TGTGCCAGCAGCTTGGGGAGCGGGAATGAGCAGTTCTTC. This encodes CASSLGSGNEQFF.